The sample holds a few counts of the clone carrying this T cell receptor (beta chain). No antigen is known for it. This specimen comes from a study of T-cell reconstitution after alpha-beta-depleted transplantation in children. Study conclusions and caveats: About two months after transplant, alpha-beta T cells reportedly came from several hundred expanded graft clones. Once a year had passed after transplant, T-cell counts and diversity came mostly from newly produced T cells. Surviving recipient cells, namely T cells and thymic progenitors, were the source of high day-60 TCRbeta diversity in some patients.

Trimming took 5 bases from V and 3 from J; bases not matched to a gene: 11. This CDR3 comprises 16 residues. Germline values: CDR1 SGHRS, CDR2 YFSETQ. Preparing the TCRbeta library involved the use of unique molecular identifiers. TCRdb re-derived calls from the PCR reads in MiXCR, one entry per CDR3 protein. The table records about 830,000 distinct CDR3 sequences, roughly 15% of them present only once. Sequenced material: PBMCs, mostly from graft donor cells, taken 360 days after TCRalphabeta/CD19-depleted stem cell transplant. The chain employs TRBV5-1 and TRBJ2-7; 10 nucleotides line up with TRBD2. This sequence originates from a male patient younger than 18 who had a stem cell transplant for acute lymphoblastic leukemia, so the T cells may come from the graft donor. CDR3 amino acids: CASSLRLAGEIYEQYF. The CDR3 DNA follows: TGCGCCAGCAGTCTCCGTCTAGCGGGAGAGATCTACGAGCAGTACTTC.